The 14 T cell receptor beta chains below come from one sample, sequenced in a study of T cell changes during pregnancy in multiple sclerosis. Profiled with immunoSEQ multiplex PCR; TCRdb holds only in-frame clones, not every one. The sample yields 40,000 to 50,000 clones, approximately 93% seen once. Sequences were derived from CD4+ T cells from peripheral blood mononuclear cells, sampled in the third trimester of pregnancy. The receptors here all came from a female donor with multiple sclerosis, enrolled in a pregnancy study.

The chain links TRBV5-1 to TRBJ2-7, with 8 bases lining up with TRBD1. There are 16 residues in the CDR3. V lost 4 bases, J lost 2 bases, and 11 bases stayed unmatched. The germline V gene has CDR1 SGHRS and CDR2 YFSETQ. The CDR3 reads CASSVKAGGVPYEQYF. The CDR3 region has the DNA TGCGCCAGCAGCGTAAAAGCAGGGGGCGTCCCCTACGAGCAGTACTTC. Complete variable domain (other parts from reference TRBV5-1 and TRBJ2-7): KAGVTQTPRYLIKTRGQQVTLSCSPISGHRSVSWYQQTPGQGLQFLFEYFSETQRNKGNFPGRFSGRQFSNSRSEMNVSTLELGDSALYLCASSVKAGGVPYEQYFGPGTRLTVT.

The J gene is TRBJ2-5, the V gene TRBV6-1; 8 nucleotides match TRBD2. V lost 4 bases to trimming and J lost 1 base; unmatched junction nucleotides: 8. CDR1 and CDR2 (germline): MNHNS, SASEGT. CDR3 length: 16 residues. The CDR3 protein is CASSGGRGTSQETQYF. Written as DNA, the CDR3 is TGTGCCAGCAGTGGGGGGCGCGGGACTAGCCAAGAGACCCAGTACTTC.

The gene calls are TRBV5-1 and TRBJ2-2, with 7 positions matching TRBD2. The CDR3 totals 16 residues. Germline values: CDR1 SGHRS, CDR2 YFSETQ. Trimming took 3 bases from V and 0 from J; bases not matched to a gene: 5. CDR3 amino acids: CASSSLAGTNTGELFF. CDR3 bases: TGCGCCAGCAGCTCCTTAGCGGGTACGAACACCGGGGAGCTGTTTTTT.

This sequence joins TRBV27 and TRBJ1-3; maybe TRBD1 (5 bases). Germline CDR1 reads MNHEY; CDR2 reads SMNVEV (reference sequence). The CDR3 is made up of 16 amino acids. The V and J ends lost 2 bases and 2 bases respectively, with 13 bases between them. The CDR3 DNA follows: TGTGCCAGCAGTTTAACAGGCAGGGTTGCTGGAAACACCATATATTTT. Its protein product is CASSLTGRVAGNTIYF.

The chain combines TRBV11-1 with TRBJ2-1; D perhaps matches TRBD2 (5 bases). The CDR3 runs to 12 residues. Germline V gene lookup returns CDR1 SGHAT and CDR2 FQDESV (reference sequence). Trimming took 5 bases from V and 10 from J, leaving 12 bases between them. In nucleotides, the CDR3 is TGTGCCAGCAGCCAAACTAGTAGGGAGCAGTTCTTC. It yields the protein CASSQTSREQFF.

This chain joins TRBV28 and TRBJ2-3; 9 bases map to TRBD2. J was trimmed by 1 base and V by 5 bases; bases with no gene match: 4. Germline V CDR1 and CDR2: MDHEN, SYDVKM. CDR3 length: 15 residues. In DNA form, the CDR3 reads TGTGCCAGCAGTCGCGGGGGGGCGCGCACAGATACGCAGTATTTT. Its protein is CASSRGGARTDTQYF.

This clone is a singleton in its sample. CDR3 loop: CASRGDRGPLSPLHF. Written as DNA, the CDR3 is TGTGCCAGCAGGGGGGACAGGGGGCCGTTATCACCCCTCCACTTT. This chain links TRBV2 with TRBJ1-6, with 12 bases that match TRBD1. Germline V gene sequence: CDR1 SNHLY, CDR2 FYNNEI. V lost 6 bases to trimming and J lost 10 bases; unmatched junction nucleotides: 7. The CDR3 has 15 amino acids.

This clone was recorded only once. The chain couples TRBV7-9 to TRBJ2-7; 8 nucleotides line up with TRBD1. The CDR3 runs to 15 residues. The germline V gene encodes CDR1 SEHNR and CDR2 FQNEAQ (reference sequence). V was clipped by 6 bases and J by 4 bases; unmatched bases: 11. CDR3 DNA sequence: TGTGCCAGCAGGCACTCCGGACAGGGTACATACGAGCAGTACTTC. Amino acid sequence: CASRHSGQGTYEQYF.

This clone has a handful of counts. The CDR3 loop is CASSVTGNSIGYTF. The CDR3 DNA reads as TGTGCCAGCAGCGTGACAGGGAACTCTATTGGCTACACCTTC. This chain connects TRBV7-2 to TRBJ1-2, with 7 bases lining up with TRBD1. Trimming at V came to 5 bases and at J to 7 bases, leaving 10 bases not matched to a gene. CDR3 length equals 14 residues. Per the germline V gene, CDR1 is SGHTA and CDR2 is FQGNSA.

The CDR3 spells CASSLGVSTGELFF. The CDR3 DNA sequence: TGTGCCAGCAGTTTGGGAGTATCCACCGGGGAGCTGTTTTTT. The chain uses TRBV27 and TRBJ2-2; D possibly corresponds to TRBD2 (5 bases). V dropped 3 bases and J dropped 4 bases, with 9 bases sitting between them. Germline CDR1 reads MNHEY; CDR2 reads SMNVEV (reference sequence). CDR3 length equals 14 residues.

CDR3 nucleotides: TGTGCCAGCAGGACAGGGGGTCTACCTGGAAACACCATATATTTT. It translates to CASRTGGLPGNTIYF. The chain has TRBV6-1 and TRBJ1-3, with 9 bases fitting TRBD1. The CDR3 is 15 amino acids. With V trimmed by 6 bases and J by 2 bases, 5 bases remained unmatched. The germline V gene encodes CDR1 MNHNS and CDR2 SASEGT.

Only a few counts were recorded for this clone. The chain uses TRBV19 and TRBJ1-5; D is undetermined. Trimming removed 0 bases at V and 9 bases at J, with 15 bases between. Germline values: CDR1 LNHDA, CDR2 SQIVND (reference sequence). This CDR3 spans 15 amino acids. DNA of the CDR3: TGTGCCAGTAGTATAGAGGCAATCGCTCATCGGCCCCAGCATTTT. Its translation is CASSIEAIAHRPQHF.

V gene TRBV7-9 combines with J gene TRBJ1-3, with D unresolved. CDR1 and CDR2 from the germline V gene are SEHNR and FQNEAQ (reference sequence). Trimming removed 1 base at V and 4 bases at J, with 11 bases between. This CDR3 region has 15 residues. CDR3 coding DNA: TGTGCCAGCAGCTTAGGTCGCGGGTTAGGAAACACCATATATTTT. This gives the protein CASSLGRGLGNTIYF.

The genes are TRBV27 and TRBJ1-4; TRBD1 is a possible D gene (6 bases). The CDR3 extends over 13 amino acids. The germline CDR1 and CDR2 sequences are MNHEY and SMNVEV (reference sequence). V was cut by 5 bases and J by 8 bases, with 12 bases left in between. The CDR3 DNA sequence: TGTGCCAGCAGTCTAATCACAGGGGAAAAACTGTTTTTT. Encoded protein: CASSLITGEKLFF.